A single sample gave rise to the 5 T cell receptor beta chains below, sequenced in a study of ipilimumab plus nivolumab after autologous stem cell transplantation. Method: immunoSEQ multiplex PCR; TCRdb's copy keeps in-frame clones and lacks some. The sample contains roughly 16,000 clones, about 80% of which appear only once. The material sequenced was PBMCs, taken in a trial of ipilimumab plus nivolumab as post-transplant consolidation. These receptors were obtained from a male donor with diffuse large B-cell lymphoma.

A word on this clone: The same CDR3 is also encoded by other DNA sequences in this sample. CDR3 coding DNA: TGTGCCAGCAGCTTGGCCACGGGCGGGGAGACCCAGTACTTC. Translation: CASSLATGGETQYF. The V and J genes are TRBV5-6 and TRBJ2-5; the D gene is possibly TRBD2 (5 bases). The CDR3 extends over 14 amino acids. In germline, CDR1 is SGHDT, CDR2 YYEEEE. Trimming took 0 bases from V and 5 from J, leaving 11 bases between them.

This clone was observed a few times. The V gene is TRBV21-1, the J gene TRBJ1-1. TRBV21-1 corresponds to a pseudogene. CDR3 size: 11 residues. The CDR3 DNA reads TGTTGGCGATTGGGGGGCACTGAAGCTTTCTTT. This gives the protein CWRLGGTEAFF.

This clone appeared a few times. The chain combines TRBV2 with TRBJ1-2, with 8 bases lining up with TRBD1. This CDR3 comprises 14 residues. V shed 7 bases and J 4 bases; nucleotides not matched to a gene: 8. Germline values: CDR1 SNHLY, CDR2 FYNNEI. The CDR3 DNA reads as TGTGCCAGCACCTGGACAGGGCCCGCCTATGGCTACACCTTC. This codes for CASTWTGPAYGYTF.

The chain employs TRBV30 and TRBJ2-2, with a weak D call TRBD1 (6 bases). CDR3 length equals 13 residues. V shed 1 base and J shed 6 bases, with 9 bases lying between them. Germline CDR1 GTSNPN, CDR2 SVGIG (reference sequence). CDR3 in amino acids: CAWSGDIPGELFF. CDR3 DNA sequence: TGTGCCTGGAGTGGGGACATCCCCGGGGAGCTGTTTTTT.

The V call is TRBV6-4, the J call TRBJ2-7; 7 bases agree with TRBD2. CDR1 is MRHNA, CDR2 SNTAGT, per germline. The CDR3 extends over 15 amino acids. Losses at the gene ends were 0 bases for V and 0 bases for J; bases not matched to a gene: 2. The CDR3 loop is CASSDSGGDSYEQYF. In DNA form, the CDR3 reads TGTGCCAGCAGTGACTCGGGGGGGGACTCCTACGAGCAGTACTTC.